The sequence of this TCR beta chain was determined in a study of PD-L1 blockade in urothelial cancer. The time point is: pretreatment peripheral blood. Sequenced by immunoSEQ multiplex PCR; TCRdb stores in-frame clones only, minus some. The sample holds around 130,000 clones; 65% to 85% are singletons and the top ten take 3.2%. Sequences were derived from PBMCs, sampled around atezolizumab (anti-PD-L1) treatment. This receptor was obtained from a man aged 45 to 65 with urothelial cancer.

The DNA for the CDR3 is TGTGCCAGCAGTACAGGGAGGGGCTCCTACAATGAGCAGTTCTTC. It yields the protein CASSTGRGSYNEQFF. The chain has TRBV6-4 and TRBJ2-1; weak D call: TRBD2 (7 bases). The CDR3 covers 15 residues. Trimming took off 5 bases at V and 0 bases at J, with 11 bases between the two ends. From germline, CDR1 is MRHNA and CDR2 SNTAGT.